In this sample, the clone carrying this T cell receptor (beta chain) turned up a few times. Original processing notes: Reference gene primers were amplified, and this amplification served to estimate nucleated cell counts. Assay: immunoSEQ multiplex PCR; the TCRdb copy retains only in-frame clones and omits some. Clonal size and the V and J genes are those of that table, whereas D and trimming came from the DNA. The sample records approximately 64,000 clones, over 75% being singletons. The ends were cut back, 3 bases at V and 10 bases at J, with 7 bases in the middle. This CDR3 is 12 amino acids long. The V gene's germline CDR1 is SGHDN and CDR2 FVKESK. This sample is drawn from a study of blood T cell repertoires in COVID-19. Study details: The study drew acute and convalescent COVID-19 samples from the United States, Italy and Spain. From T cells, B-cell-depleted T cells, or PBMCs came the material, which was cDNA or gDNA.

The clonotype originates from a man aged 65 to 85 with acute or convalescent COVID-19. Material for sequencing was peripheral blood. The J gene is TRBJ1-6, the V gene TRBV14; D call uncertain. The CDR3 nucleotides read TGTGCCAGCAGCCACGCCGAGTCACCCCTCCACTTT. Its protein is CASSHAESPLHF.